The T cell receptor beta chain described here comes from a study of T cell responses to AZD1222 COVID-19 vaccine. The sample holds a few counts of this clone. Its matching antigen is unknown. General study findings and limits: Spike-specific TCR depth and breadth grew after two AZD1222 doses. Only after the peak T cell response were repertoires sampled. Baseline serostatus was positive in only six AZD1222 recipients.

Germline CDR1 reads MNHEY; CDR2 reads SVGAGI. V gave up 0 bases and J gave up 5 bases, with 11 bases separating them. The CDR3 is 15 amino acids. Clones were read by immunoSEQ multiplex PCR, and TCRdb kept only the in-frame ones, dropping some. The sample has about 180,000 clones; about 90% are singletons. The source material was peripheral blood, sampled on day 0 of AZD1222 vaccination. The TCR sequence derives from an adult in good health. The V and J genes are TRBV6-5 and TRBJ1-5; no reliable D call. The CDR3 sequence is CASSYSRGGDQPQHF. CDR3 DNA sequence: TGTGCCAGCAGTTACTCGAGAGGAGGCGATCAGCCCCAGCATTTT.